This T cell receptor beta chain originates from a study of neurological immune-mediated disorders (dated by TCRdb to about 2019). As for the study more broadly: Peripheral blood TCR-beta repertoires from patients with HTLV-I-associated myelopathy (HAM/TSP), patients with multiple sclerosis, and healthy controls were compared in the study using UMI-based sequencing. The approximately 110 TCR-beta libraries included longitudinal samples, technical triplicates and paired sorted CD4+ and CD8+ T-cell subsets alongside PBMC samples. Of the 68 subjects in the cohort, around 15 were HAM/TSP patients, some 35 were multiple sclerosis patients, and about 20 were healthy controls. Beyond this particular receptor, the publication reports: No identical CDR3 amino acid sequences were shared among expanded clones across subjects, suggesting private TCR-beta repertoires in all groups. The highest TCR clonal expansion was observed in HAM/TSP patients, whereas the lowest was observed in MS patients, even when compared with healthy controls.

To synthesize cDNA, template-switch 5'RACE was performed with a primer carrying a 10-nucleotide random unique molecular identifier so that each TCR transcript was tagged. Over 170 million TCR-beta sequences, covering 15-18 subjects, were produced in each sequencing run. The RNeasy kit was used to extract total RNA. The KAPA Real-time Library Amplification kit was used to amplify TCR-beta VDJ regions with primers for the TCR constant region and the 5'RACE anchor. A first PCR added sample indexes and Illumina adaptors, and a second PCR then raised library yield. After purification with Ampure beads, the TCR product of roughly 650 bp was size-selected on a 2% E-gel SizeSelection system. Library quality was checked on a Bioanalyzer, concentration was measured with Qubit, and libraries were quantified with the Kapa Library Quantification kit before pooling. An Illumina HiSeq 2500 sequenced the libraries paired-end 2 x 150 bp. To increase sequence diversity, about 25-31% phiX was spiked into each library pool. Per the source publication's procedure: The quality-filtered reads were processed with the UMI-based MiGEC pipeline, whose error correction step removed more than 90% of the raw TCR sequences. VDJ genes were aligned to IMGT germline references, and each clonotype was defined by a unique CDR3 amino acid sequence together with V-J genes. VDJtools evaluated clonal expansion, Shannon diversity and CDR3 relatedness (CalcPairwiseDistances, ClusterSamples); CLCbio workbench built phylogenetic trees. Expanded clones were defined as having at least 8 unique UMIs, based on coefficient-of-variation modelling across technical triplicates. The public reads were quality trimmed at Q25 with fastp and then assembled into clones with MiXCR by TCRdb, keeping productive beta chains. Rows are unified per CDR3 protein, each entry keeping the most common DNA and genes. TCRdb assigned the V and J calls; the authors' analysis was not used. The sample table lists approximately 50,000 distinct CDR3 sequences, about 9.4% of them with a count of one. The ten largest clones represent approximately 5% of the sample.

For unsorted PBMC libraries, 2 million PBMCs were used after storage in RNAlater at -80 degrees C until RNA extraction. Peripheral blood was subjected to Ficoll-Hypaque density gradient centrifugation to isolate PBMCs, which were then cryopreserved in liquid nitrogen. To note about this clonotype: What this receptor recognizes is not known. Per-base qualities were not stored, and no clone one base away is much larger.

The specimen was PBMCs. The clonotype was recovered from a man in his 70s with HTLV-1-associated myelopathy (HAM/TSP).

The nucleotides read TGTGCCAGCAGCTTAGCGATCACCTATAGGGGCAGGGCGAGGGACATTCAGTACTTC. Translated, this gives CASSLAITYRGRARDIQYF. The sequence links TRBV7-2 to TRBJ2-4; the D region is possibly TRBD1 or TRBD2, each matching across 5 bases. V is cut by 0 bases and J by 8 bases, and the space between the germline ends is 26 bases. The CDR3, cysteine through phenylalanine, is 19 amino acids long. Only the CDR3 region is kept as DNA, spanning 57 bases read in frame from base 1. Sequences SGHTA (CDR1) and FQGNSA (CDR2) are obtained from the germline V gene.